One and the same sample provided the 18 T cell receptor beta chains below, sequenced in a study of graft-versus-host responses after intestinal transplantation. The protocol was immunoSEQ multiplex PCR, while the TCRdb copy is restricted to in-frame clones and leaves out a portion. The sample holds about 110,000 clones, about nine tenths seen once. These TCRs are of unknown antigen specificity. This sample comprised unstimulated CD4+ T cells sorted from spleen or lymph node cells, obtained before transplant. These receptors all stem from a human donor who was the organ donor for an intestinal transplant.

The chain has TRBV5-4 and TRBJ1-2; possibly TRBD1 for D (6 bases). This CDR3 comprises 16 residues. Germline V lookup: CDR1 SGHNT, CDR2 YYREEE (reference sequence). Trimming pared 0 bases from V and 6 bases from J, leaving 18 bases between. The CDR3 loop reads CASSLVGSGHWNGYTF. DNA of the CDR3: TGTGCCAGCAGCTTGGTCGGGTCGGGACATTGGAATGGCTACACCTTC.

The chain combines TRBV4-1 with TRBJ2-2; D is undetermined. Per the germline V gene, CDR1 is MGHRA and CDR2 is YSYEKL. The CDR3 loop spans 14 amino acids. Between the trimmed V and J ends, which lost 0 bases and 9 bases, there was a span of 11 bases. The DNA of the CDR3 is TGCGCCAGCAGCCAAGATGCTAAGTGGAGGGAGCTGTTTTTT. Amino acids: CASSQDAKWRELFF.

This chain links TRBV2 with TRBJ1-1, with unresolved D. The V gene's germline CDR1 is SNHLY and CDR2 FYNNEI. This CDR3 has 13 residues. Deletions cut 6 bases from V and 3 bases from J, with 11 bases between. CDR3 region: CASRRRVDTEAFF. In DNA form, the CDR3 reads TGTGCCAGCAGGAGAAGGGTGGACACTGAAGCTTTCTTT. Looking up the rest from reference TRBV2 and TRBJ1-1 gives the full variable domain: EPEVTQTPSHQVTQMGQEVILRCVPISNHLYFYWYRQILGQKVEFLVSFYNNEISEKSEIFDDQFSVERPDGSNFTLKIRSTKLEDSAMYFCASRRRVDTEAFFGQGTRLTVV.

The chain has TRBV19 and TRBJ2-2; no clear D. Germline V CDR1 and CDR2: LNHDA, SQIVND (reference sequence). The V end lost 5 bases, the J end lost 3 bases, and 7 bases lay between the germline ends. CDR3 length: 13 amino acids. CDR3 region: CASSYVDTGELFF. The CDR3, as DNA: TGTGCCAGTAGTTACGTGGACACCGGGGAGCTGTTTTTT.

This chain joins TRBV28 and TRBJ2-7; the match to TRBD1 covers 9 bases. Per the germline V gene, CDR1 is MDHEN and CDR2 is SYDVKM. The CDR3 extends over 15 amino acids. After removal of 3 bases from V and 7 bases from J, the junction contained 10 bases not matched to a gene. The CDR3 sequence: CASSFSGTGFGEQYF. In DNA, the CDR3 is TGTGCCAGCAGTTTCTCTGGGACAGGGTTCGGGGAGCAGTACTTC.

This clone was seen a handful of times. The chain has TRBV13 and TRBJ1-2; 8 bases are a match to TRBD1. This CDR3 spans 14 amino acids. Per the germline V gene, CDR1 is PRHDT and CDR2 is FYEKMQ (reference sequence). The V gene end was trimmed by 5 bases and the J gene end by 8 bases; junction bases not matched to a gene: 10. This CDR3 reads CASSLRDRSLGYTF. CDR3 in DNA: TGTGCCAGCAGCCTTCGGGACAGGAGTCTCGGCTACACCTTC.

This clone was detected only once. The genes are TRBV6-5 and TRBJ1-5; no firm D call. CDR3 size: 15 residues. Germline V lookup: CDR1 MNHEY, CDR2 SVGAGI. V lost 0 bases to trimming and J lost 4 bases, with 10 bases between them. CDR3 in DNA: TGTGCCAGCAGTTACTCTGGGCAGCTTAATCAGCCCCAGCATTTT. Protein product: CASSYSGQLNQPQHF.

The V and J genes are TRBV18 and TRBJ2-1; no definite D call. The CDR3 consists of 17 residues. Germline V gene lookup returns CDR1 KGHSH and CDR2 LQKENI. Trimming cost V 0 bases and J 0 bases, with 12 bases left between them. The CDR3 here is CASSPPKTTNSYNEQFF. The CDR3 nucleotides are TGTGCCAGCTCACCACCGAAGACAACTAACTCCTACAATGAGCAGTTCTTC.

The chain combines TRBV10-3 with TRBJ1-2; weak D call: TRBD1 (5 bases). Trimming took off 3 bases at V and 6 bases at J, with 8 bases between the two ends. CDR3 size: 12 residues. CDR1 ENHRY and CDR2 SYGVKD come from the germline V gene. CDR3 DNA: TGTGCCATCAGTGAACGGGGCCATGGCTACACCTTC. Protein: CAISERGHGYTF.

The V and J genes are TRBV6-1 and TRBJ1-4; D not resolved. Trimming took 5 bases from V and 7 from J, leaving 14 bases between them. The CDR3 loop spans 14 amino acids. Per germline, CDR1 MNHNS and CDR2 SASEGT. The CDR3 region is CASSTGWGSEKLFF. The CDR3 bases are TGTGCCAGCAGTACCGGATGGGGTTCTGAAAAACTGTTTTTT.

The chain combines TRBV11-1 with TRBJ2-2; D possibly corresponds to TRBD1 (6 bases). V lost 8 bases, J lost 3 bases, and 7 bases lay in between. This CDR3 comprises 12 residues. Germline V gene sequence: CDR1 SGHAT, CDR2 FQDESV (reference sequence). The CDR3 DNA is TGTGCCAGCGGACAGTACACCGGGGAGCTGTTTTTT. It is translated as CASGQYTGELFF.

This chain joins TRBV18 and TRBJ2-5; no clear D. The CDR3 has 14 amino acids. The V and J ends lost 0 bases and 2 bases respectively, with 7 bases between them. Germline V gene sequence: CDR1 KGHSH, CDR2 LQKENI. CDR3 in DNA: TGTGCCAGCTCACCACCCGCTTTACAAGAGACCCAGTACTTC. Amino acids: CASSPPALQETQYF. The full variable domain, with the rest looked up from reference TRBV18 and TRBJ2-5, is NAGVMQNPRHLVRRRGQEARLRCSPMKGHSHVYWYRQLPEEGLKFMVYLQKENIIDESGMPKERFSAEFPKEGPSILRIQQVVRGDSAAYFCASSPPALQETQYFGPGTRLLVL.

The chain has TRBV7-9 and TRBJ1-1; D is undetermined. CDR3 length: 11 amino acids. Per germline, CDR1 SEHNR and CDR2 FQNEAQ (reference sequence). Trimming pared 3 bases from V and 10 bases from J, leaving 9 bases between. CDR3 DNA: TGTGCCAGCAGCTTCTTAACGACAGCTTTCTTT. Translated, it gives CASSFLTTAFF.

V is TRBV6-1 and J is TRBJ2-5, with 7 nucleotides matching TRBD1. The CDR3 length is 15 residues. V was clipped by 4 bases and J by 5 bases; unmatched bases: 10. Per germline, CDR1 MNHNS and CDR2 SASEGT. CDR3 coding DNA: TGTGCCAGCAGTGTTTCGAGAGGGGGCAGTGAGACCCAGTACTTC. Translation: CASSVSRGGSETQYF.

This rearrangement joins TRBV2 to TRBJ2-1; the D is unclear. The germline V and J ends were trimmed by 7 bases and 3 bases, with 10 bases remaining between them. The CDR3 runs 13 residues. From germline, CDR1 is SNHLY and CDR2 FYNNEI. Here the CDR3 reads CASKSLFYNEQFF. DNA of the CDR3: TGTGCCAGCAAGTCATTATTCTACAATGAGCAGTTCTTC.

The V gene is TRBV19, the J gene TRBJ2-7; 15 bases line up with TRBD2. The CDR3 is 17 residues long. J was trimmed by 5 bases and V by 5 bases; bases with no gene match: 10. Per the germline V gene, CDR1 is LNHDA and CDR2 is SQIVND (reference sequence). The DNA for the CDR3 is TGTGCCAGTAGTGGCCCCAGGACTAGCGGGAGGGGGGACGAGCAGTACTTC. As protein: CASSGPRTSGRGDEQYF. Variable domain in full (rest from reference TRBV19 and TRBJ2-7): DGGITQSPKYLFRKEGQNVTLSCEQNLNHDAMYWYRQDPGQGLRLIYYSQIVNDFQKGDIAEGYSVSREKKESFPLTVTSAQKNPTAFYLCASSGPRTSGRGDEQYFGPGTRLTVT.

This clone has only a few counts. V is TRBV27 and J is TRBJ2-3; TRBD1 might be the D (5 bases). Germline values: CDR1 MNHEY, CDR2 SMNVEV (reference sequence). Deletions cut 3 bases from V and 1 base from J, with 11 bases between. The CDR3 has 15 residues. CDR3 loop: CASSLSQVRTDTQYF. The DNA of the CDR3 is TGTGCCAGCAGTTTGTCACAGGTACGCACAGATACGCAGTATTTT.

The CDR3: CASRLQGSTDTQYF. The DNA of the CDR3 is TGTGCCAGCAGGCTACAGGGAAGCACAGATACGCAGTATTTT. The chain has TRBV6-5 and TRBJ2-3; a weak D match, TRBD1 (6 bases). The germline gives CDR1 MNHEY, CDR2 SVGAGI. CDR3 length: 14 amino acids. The ends were cut back, 6 bases at V and 0 bases at J, with 10 bases in the middle.